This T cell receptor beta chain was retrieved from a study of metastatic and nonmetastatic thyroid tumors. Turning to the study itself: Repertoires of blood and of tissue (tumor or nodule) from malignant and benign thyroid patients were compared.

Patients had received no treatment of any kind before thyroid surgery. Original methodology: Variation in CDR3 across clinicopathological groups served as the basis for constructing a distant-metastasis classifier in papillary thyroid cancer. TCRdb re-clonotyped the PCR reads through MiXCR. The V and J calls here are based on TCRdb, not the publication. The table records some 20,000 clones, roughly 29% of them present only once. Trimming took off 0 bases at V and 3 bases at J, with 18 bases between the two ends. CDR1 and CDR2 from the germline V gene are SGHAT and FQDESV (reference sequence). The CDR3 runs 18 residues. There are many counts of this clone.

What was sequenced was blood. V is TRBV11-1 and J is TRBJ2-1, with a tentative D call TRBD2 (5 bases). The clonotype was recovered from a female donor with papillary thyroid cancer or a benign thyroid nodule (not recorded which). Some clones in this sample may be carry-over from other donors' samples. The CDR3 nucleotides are TGTGCCAGCAGCTTAGCCGGGGTCCGGGATACCCTCTACAATGAGCAGTTCTTC. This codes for CASSLAGVRDTLYNEQFF.